A selection of T cell receptor beta chains follows, all from one sample in a study of OX40 agonist ivuxolimab in advanced cancers. Sequencing used immunoSEQ multiplex PCR; TCRdb keeps in-frame clones, though not all of them. The sample includes under 60,000 clones, about 88% of them seen just once. The sequencing used CD4+ or CD8+ T cells sorted from blood, collected in a trial of the OX40 agonist ivuxolimab. All receptors derive from an adult with an advanced solid tumor such as melanoma, head and neck, liver or kidney cancer. Both conserved end residues are part of each CDR3. D genes are given only for firm matches. The size field is filled for only some rows; it gives once, few, many or a size class.

j_call cdr3_length d_call v_call clone_size cdr3_aa cdr3_nt
TRBJ2-1 11 . TRBV9 . CASSANNEQFF TGTGCCAGCAGCGCAAACAATGAGCAGTTCTTC
TRBJ1-1 12 . TRBV28 . CASAGMNTEAFF TGTGCCAGCGCAGGCATGAACACTGAAGCTTTCTTT
TRBJ2-5 15 TRBD2 TRBV30 . CAWSILAGSVETQYF TGTGCCTGGAGCATACTAGCGGGTTCTGTGGAGACCCAGTACTTC
TRBJ1-1 14 TRBD1 TRBV11-2 . CASSPGTGPTEAFF TGTGCCAGCAGCCCCGGGACAGGGCCCACTGAAGCTTTCTTT
TRBJ2-3 16 . TRBV7-8 . CASSLGSGAYTDTQYF TGTGCCAGCAGCTTAGGTTCAGGCGCCTACACAGATACGCAGTATTTT
TRBJ2-1 16 TRBD2 TRBV6-5 . CASSYASGGSYNEQFF TGTGCCAGCAGTTACGCGAGCGGGGGGTCCTACAATGAGCAGTTCTTC
TRBJ2-7 15 . TRBV9 . CASSVAWDINHEQYF TGTGCCAGCAGCGTCGCCTGGGACATTAACCACGAGCAGTACTTC
TRBJ2-6 17 . TRBV21-1 . CASSNSWGSSGANVLTF TGTGCCAGCAGCAATAGTTGGGGGAGCTCTGGGGCCAACGTCCTGACTTTC
TRBJ2-2 15 . TRBV9 . CASSVGRTNTGELFF TGTGCCAGCAGCGTCGGCAGGACGAACACCGGGGAGCTGTTTTTT
TRBJ2-1 12 . TRBV27 once CASSYSSNEQFF TGTGCCAGCAGTTATTCCTCTAATGAGCAGTTCTTC
TRBJ2-1 14 . TRBV13 . CASSRTSPKVGQFF TGTGCCAGCAGCCGGACAAGCCCCAAGGTAGGGCAGTTCTTC
TRBJ2-7 17 . TRBV10-3 . CAISEAPGSADPYEQYF TGTGCCATCAGTGAGGCACCGGGGTCGGCGGACCCCTACGAGCAGTACTTC
TRBJ2-1 15 . TRBV5-1 medium-sized CASSLGQGGSNEQFF TGCGCCAGCAGCTTGGGACAGGGAGGTAGCAATGAGCAGTTCTTC
TRBJ1-1 14 . TRBV2 . CASRGGGMNTEAFF TGTGCCAGCAGAGGCGGGGGCATGAACACTGAAGCTTTCTTT
TRBJ1-1 16 . TRBV4-3 once CASSSHPDSRDPEAFF TGCGCCAGCAGTTCCCATCCTGACAGCCGCGACCCTGAAGCTTTCTTT
TRBJ1-1 15 . TRBV7-9 . CASSPPDRRDTEAFF TGTGCCAGCAGCCCCCCCGACCGGAGGGACACTGAAGCTTTCTTT
TRBJ1-1 14 . TRBV7-3 . CASSQGPLNLGAFF TGTGCCAGCAGCCAGGGACCTCTTAACCTCGGAGCTTTCTTT
TRBJ2-5 15 . TRBV27 . CASSDSTTAVETQYF TGTGCCAGCTCAGACTCGACTACGGCAGTGGAGACCCAGTACTTC
TRBJ2-2 13 . TRBV9 . CASSFRNTGELFF TGTGCCAGCAGCTTCAGGAACACCGGGGAGCTGTTTTTT
TRBJ2-1 13 . TRBV14 . CASSQGGWYEQFF TGTGCCAGCAGCCAGGGTGGGTGGTATGAGCAGTTCTTC
TRBJ2-5 15 TRBD1 TRBV13 . CASSQGDRAQETQYF TGTGCCAGCAGTCAAGGGGACAGGGCACAAGAGACCCAGTACTTC
TRBJ2-1 11 . TRBV27 . CASSFNNEQFF TGTGCCAGCAGTTTCAACAATGAGCAGTTCTTC
TRBJ1-1 12 . TRBV29-1 few CSVRRLNTEAFF TGCAGCGTTAGAAGGTTGAACACTGAAGCTTTCTTT
TRBJ1-1 14 TRBD1 TRBV5-1 . CASSENRGATEAFF TGCGCCAGCAGCGAAAACAGGGGAGCCACTGAAGCTTTCTTT
TRBJ1-2 13 . TRBV28 . CASSLLDLGGYTF TGTGCCAGCAGTTTACTTGACTTGGGTGGCTACACCTTC
TRBJ1-2 16 TRBD1 TRBV4-1 . CASSQPTGGQGYGYTF TGCGCCAGCAGCCAACCTACAGGGGGCCAAGGGTATGGCTACACCTTC
TRBJ2-1 13 TRBD2 TRBV7-2 . CASSPWGGTEQFF TGTGCCAGCAGCCCGTGGGGGGGGACTGAGCAGTTCTTC
TRBJ1-6 15 TRBD1 TRBV4-1 . CASSLTGQENSPLHF TGCGCCAGCAGCCTAACGGGACAGGAGAATTCACCCCTCCACTTT
TRBJ2-5 14 . TRBV19 . CASSIGSLGETQYF TGTGCCAGTAGTATCGGGAGTTTGGGAGAGACCCAGTACTTC
TRBJ1-6 16 . TRBV6-1 . CASSEITGLYNSPLHF TGTGCCAGCAGTGAAATTACAGGGCTTTATAATTCACCCCTCCACTTT
TRBJ2-7 16 . TRBV27 . CASRDIGTDNSYEQYF TGTGCCAGCAGGGACATAGGGACCGACAATTCCTACGAGCAGTACTTC
TRBJ1-5 12 . TRBV7-8 few CASSLRGQPQHF TGTGCCAGCAGCTTAAGGGGTCAGCCCCAGCATTTT
TRBJ1-5 16 . TRBV28 . CASSSVVGKGIQPQHF TGTGCCAGCAGTTCCGTCGTTGGAAAGGGAATCCAGCCCCAGCATTTT
TRBJ1-5 17 . TRBV7-3 . CASSSYIDGWGRQPQHF TGTGCCAGCAGCTCGTACATCGATGGTTGGGGGAGACAGCCCCAGCATTTT
TRBJ1-6 15 . TRBV4-1 . CASSQERTENSPLHF TGCGCCAGCAGCCAAGAAAGGACAGAGAATTCACCCCTCCACTTT
TRBJ2-7 16 TRBD2 TRBV19 few CASSRGLSGGGYEQYF TGTGCCAGTAGTCGGGGCCTTAGCGGGGGAGGCTACGAGCAGTACTTC
TRBJ1-4 15 . TRBV2 . CASTPRAEFNEKLFF TGTGCCAGCACCCCTCGGGCGGAGTTCAATGAAAAACTGTTTTTT
TRBJ2-3 14 . TRBV7-3 . CASSLRGSTDTQYF TGTGCCAGCAGCTTACGGGGTAGCACAGATACGCAGTATTTT
TRBJ2-7 14 . TRBV18 . CASSPPETSSEQYF TGTGCCAGCTCACCACCCGAGACTAGTTCCGAGCAGTACTTC
TRBJ1-6 13 . TRBV9 . CASSPLLNSPLHF TGTGCCAGCAGCCCTCTTTTGAATTCACCCCTCCACTTT
TRBJ2-7 14 . TRBV28 . CASTPPDGSYEQYF TGTGCCAGCACTCCGCCGGACGGATCCTACGAGCAGTACTTC
TRBJ1-2 13 . TRBV4-3 . CASSHGGSAGYTF TGCGCCAGCAGCCACGGGGGGTCCGCTGGCTACACCTTC
TRBJ2-1 14 TRBD1 TRBV2 . CATSGTDDYNEQFF TGTGCCACCTCCGGGACAGACGACTACAATGAGCAGTTCTTC
TRBJ2-5 16 TRBD2 TRBV9 . CASSPPASGEGETQYF TGTGCCAGCAGCCCTCCGGCTAGCGGGGAGGGGGAGACCCAGTACTTC
TRBJ2-7 14 TRBD1 TRBV6-5 . CASSWGQGRYEQYF TGTGCCAGCAGTTGGGGACAGGGCCGCTACGAGCAGTACTTC
TRBJ2-5 16 . TRBV4-3 . CASSQSGTTRAETQYF TGCGCCAGCAGCCAATCCGGGACCACTAGGGCCGAGACCCAGTACTTC
TRBJ1-2 13 . TRBV9 . CASSVGQDYGYTF TGTGCCAGCAGCGTAGGACAGGACTATGGCTACACCTTC
TRBJ2-3 18 . TRBV9 . CASSALNRGAGGPDTQYF TGTGCCAGCAGCGCCCTAAACAGGGGGGCGGGGGGCCCAGATACGCAGTATTTT
TRBJ1-1 11 . TRBV29-1 . CSVPRVGEAFF TGCAGCGTTCCACGAGTGGGTGAAGCTTTCTTT
TRBJ2-7 13 . TRBV14 . CASSGDGFDEQYF TGTGCCAGCAGCGGGGATGGATTCGACGAGCAGTACTTC
TRBJ1-1 13 . TRBV7-6 once CASSLVWDTEAFF TGTGCCAGCAGCTTAGTATGGGACACTGAAGCTTTCTTT
TRBJ2-2 14 . TRBV5-5 . CASSLTMYTGELFF TGTGCCAGCAGCTTAACCATGTACACCGGGGAGCTGTTTTTT